This entry lists 28 T cell receptor beta chains sequenced from one sample in a study of blood T cell repertoires in COVID-19 (TCRdb year 2020). Libraries were made using the immunoSEQ multiplex PCR assay. TCRdb took this table from immuneACCESS and kept in-frame rearrangements with V and J called. Such tables lack part of the clones; where checked against another copy, unresolved V genes explain under half of the gap, and the rest is unexplained. Within this sample are 70,000 to 100,000 clones, with around 72% of them counted one time only. The ten largest clones add up to about 22% of the sample. Material: peripheral blood. The receptor set was obtained from a woman aged 60 to 75 in a cohort sampled during active or convalescent COVID-19.

The chain combines TRBV7-9 with TRBJ1-2; 7 bases map to TRBD1. V lost 3 bases and J lost 8; bases outside the gene matches: 9. This CDR3 has 14 residues. CDR1 is SEHNR, CDR2 FQNEAQ, per germline (reference sequence). The CDR3 nucleotides are TGTGCCAGCAGCTTTACCGACAGGGTGGAGGGCTACACCTTC. Amino acid sequence: CASSFTDRVEGYTF. Looking up the rest from reference TRBV7-9 and TRBJ1-2 gives the full variable domain: DTGVSQNPRHKITKRGQNVTFRCDPISEHNRLYWYRQTLGQGPEFLTYFQNEAQLEKSRLLSDRFSAERPKGSFSTLEIQRTEQGDSAMYLCASSFTDRVEGYTFGSGTRLTVV.

V gene TRBV2 combines with J gene TRBJ1-1; possibly TRBD1 for D (6 bases). CDR1 and CDR2 from the germline V gene are SNHLY and FYNNEI. V gave up 2 bases and J gave up 9 bases, with 13 bases separating them. There are 13 residues in the CDR3. CDR3 residues: CASSERQVAQAFF. The CDR3 DNA reads as TGTGCCAGCAGTGAAAGACAGGTGGCTCAAGCTTTCTTT.

The V gene is TRBV5-1, the J gene TRBJ1-6; 9 bases fit TRBD1. CDR3 length: 14 amino acids. Looked up from germline, CDR1 is SGHRS and CDR2 is YFSETQ. V lost 7 bases to trimming and J lost 5 bases; unmatched junction nucleotides: 4. The CDR3 region is CASRWTGDNSPLHF. The CDR3 region has the DNA TGCGCCAGCCGATGGACAGGGGATAATTCACCCCTCCACTTT.

The chain is built from TRBV30 and TRBJ2-7; maybe TRBD2 (5 bases). CDR3 length equals 14 residues. Germline loops: CDR1 GTSNPN, CDR2 SVGIG (reference sequence). Trimming stripped 0 bases from V and 7 bases from J, with 16 bases between. The CDR3 nucleotides read TGTGCCTGGAGTGTACGGGGATTGGCGCGAGAGCAGTACTTC. Protein product: CAWSVRGLAREQYF.

The gene calls are TRBV10-3 and TRBJ2-7; 7 nucleotides agree with TRBD1. This CDR3 has 14 residues. Germline V lookup: CDR1 ENHRY, CDR2 SYGVKD. J gave up 0 bases and V 7 bases, and 6 bases lay outside the gene matches. CDR3 DNA sequence: TGTGCCATCAACCCTGGGACAGTCTCCTACGAGCAGTACTTC. This codes for CAINPGTVSYEQYF.

The chain couples TRBV6-2 or TRBV6-3 to TRBJ2-5, with 7 bases matching TRBD1. Trimming cost V 0 bases and J 5 bases; bases outside gene matches: 6. Germline-derived CDR1 and CDR2 are MNHEY and SVGEGT. This CDR3 is 15 amino acids long. CDR3 nucleotide sequence: TGTGCCAGCAGTTACTCGAAAGGGGGCGGCGAGACCCAGTACTTC. Its protein product is CASSYSKGGGETQYF.

This rearrangement joins TRBV2 to TRBJ2-5; D not certain. The CDR3 totals 12 residues. Germline V gene sequence: CDR1 SNHLY, CDR2 FYNNEI. V shed 4 bases and J shed 6 bases, with 9 bases lying between them. CDR3 amino acids: CASSAVGQTQYF. In DNA form, the CDR3 reads TGTGCCAGCAGTGCAGTGGGCCAGACCCAGTACTTC.

The chain links TRBV7-3 to TRBJ2-3; 10 bases line up with TRBD2. This CDR3 is built from 15 residues. Trimming took 7 bases from V and 5 from J; bases not matched to a gene: 9. Germline CDR1 SGHTA, CDR2 FQGTGA. This CDR3 is CASNNGLAGVDTQYF. CDR3 bases: TGTGCCAGCAACAATGGGCTAGCGGGGGTAGATACGCAGTATTTT.

This clone turned up a few times. The genes are TRBV18 and TRBJ2-7; 10 bases line up with TRBD1. The length of the CDR3 is 13 residues. J was trimmed by 2 bases and V by 6 bases; bases with no gene match: 1. Germline CDR1 KGHSH, CDR2 LQKENI. CDR3 coding DNA: TGTGCCAGCTCTGGGACAGGGGCCTACGAGCAGTACTTC. This gives the protein CASSGTGAYEQYF.

This rearrangement joins TRBV11-3 to TRBJ2-5; tentative D call: TRBD1 (6 bases). In germline, CDR1 is SGHNT, CDR2 YENEEA. Trimming took off 3 bases at V and 5 bases at J, with 16 bases between the two ends. The CDR3 runs to 15 residues. The CDR3 loop is CASSLGQGFLETQYF. The CDR3, as DNA: TGTGCCAGCAGCTTGGGGCAGGGGTTTTTGGAGACCCAGTACTTC.

The V and J genes are TRBV28 and TRBJ1-5, with D possibly TRBD1 on 5 matching bases. CDR3 length: 14 residues. The germline V gene encodes CDR1 MDHEN and CDR2 SYDVKM. Deletions cut 9 bases from V and 2 bases from J, with 14 bases between. The CDR3 DNA reads TGTGCCAGTCGGGGTGGGGGGGGCAATCAGCCCCAGCATTTT. It specifies CASRGGGGNQPQHF.

This clone was seen a handful of times. V gene TRBV6-5 combines with J gene TRBJ2-1; 11 bases match TRBD1. The V segment lost 2 bases and the J segment 6 bases; nucleotides outside the gene matches: 3. The CDR3 sequence is 15 residues long. Per germline, CDR1 MNHEY and CDR2 SVGAGI. In DNA form, the CDR3 reads TGTGCCAGCAGTTACGGACAGGGGGCCTTCAATGAGCAGTTCTTC. Translation gives CASSYGQGAFNEQFF.

This clone has just a few counts. The V gene is TRBV13, the J gene TRBJ1-6; 8 bases map to TRBD1. Germline lookup yields CDR1 PRHDT and CDR2 FYEKMQ (reference sequence). This CDR3 has 15 residues. Trimming removed 3 bases from V and 8 bases from J; junction bases left unmatched: 6. This CDR3 reads CASSLTGVGDSPLHF. CDR3 nucleotide sequence: TGTGCCAGCAGCTTGACAGGGGTCGGGGATTCACCCCTCCACTTT.

This rearrangement joins TRBV4-2 to TRBJ2-7, with 8 bases lining up with TRBD2. The CDR3 totals 15 residues. V lost 6 bases, J lost 7 bases, and 14 bases stayed unmatched. Germline CDR1 is LGHNA and CDR2 is YNFKEQ. CDR3 in amino acids: CASRGSGTPTREQYF. The CDR3 region has the DNA TGTGCCAGCAGGGGTAGCGGGACCCCGACGAGGGAGCAGTACTTC.

The chain carries TRBV27 and TRBJ1-2, with D possibly TRBD1 on 5 matching bases. Trimming removed 3 bases at V and 2 bases at J, with 19 bases between. This CDR3 region has 17 residues. CDR1 is MNHEY and CDR2 is SMNVEV in the germline V gene (reference sequence). The CDR3 reads CASSFQPPRQKNYGYTF. In DNA, the CDR3 is TGTGCCAGCAGTTTTCAACCCCCGCGACAGAAAAACTATGGCTACACCTTC.

This chain connects TRBV27 to TRBJ2-2, with 7 bases lining up with TRBD1. The CDR3 totals 16 residues. V shed 5 bases and J 6 bases; nucleotides not matched to a gene: 12. CDR1 is MNHEY and CDR2 is SMNVEV in the germline V gene (reference sequence). The CDR3 region has the DNA TGTGCCAGCAGTCTCACCGGACAGGTTATCGCCGGGGAGCTGTTTTTT. It specifies CASSLTGQVIAGELFF.

The gene calls are TRBV27 and TRBJ2-3; possible D gene TRBD1, 5 bases. V was pared by 0 bases and J by 5 bases, with 9 bases between. The length of the CDR3 is 14 residues. Germline-derived CDR1 and CDR2 are MNHEY and SMNVEV (reference sequence). The CDR3 loop is CASSLSIRGDTQYF. The CDR3 coding sequence is TGTGCCAGCAGTTTATCAATTAGGGGAGATACGCAGTATTTT.

This clone came up a few times. CDR3 sequence (DNA): TGCGCCAGCAGCCCACGGACAGGGGGGACAGATACGCAGTATTTT. Its translation: CASSPRTGGTDTQYF. This chain joins TRBV4-1 and TRBJ2-3, with 10 nucleotides matching TRBD1. Germline CDR1 MGHRA, CDR2 YSYEKL. J lost 3 bases, V lost 4 bases, and 4 bases had no gene match. This CDR3 contains 15 residues.

V and J are TRBV7-8 and TRBJ2-5, with TRBD1 matching over 8 bases. Germline CDR1 is SGHVS and CDR2 is FQNEAQ. V was pared by 5 bases and J by 4 bases, with 3 bases of the junction left unmatched. CDR3 size: 13 residues. CDR3 DNA sequence: TGTGCCAGCAGCCGTGGACAGGGAGAGACCCAGTACTTC. It translates to CASSRGQGETQYF.

V usage is TRBV5-4 and J usage is TRBJ2-1; 11 bases are a match to TRBD2. The CDR3 has 17 residues. The V gene end was trimmed by 3 bases and the J gene end by 4 bases; junction bases not matched to a gene: 9. Germline-derived CDR1 and CDR2 are SGHNT and YYREEE (reference sequence). The CDR3 sequence is CASSSRSGGAIYNEQFF. The CDR3 nucleotides are TGTGCCAGCAGCTCCCGTAGCGGGGGGGCTATATACAATGAGCAGTTCTTC.

The chain carries TRBV6-5 and TRBJ1-1; possible D gene TRBD1, 6 bases. Germline CDR1 and CDR2: MNHEY and SVGAGI. V lost 0 bases and J lost 4, with 12 bases in between. The CDR3 spans 15 residues. Here the CDR3 reads CASSYSRGAGTEAFF. The CDR3 DNA reads TGTGCCAGCAGTTACTCACGGGGGGCGGGCACTGAAGCTTTCTTT.

The table lists this clone with a few counts. The gene calls are TRBV15 and TRBJ2-7; no clear D gene. Trimming took off 0 bases at V and 5 bases at J, with 8 bases between the two ends. This CDR3 contains 13 residues. Germline loops: CDR1 LNHNV, CDR2 YYDKDF (reference sequence). The CDR3 here is CATSRDRPDEQYF. The CDR3 DNA is TGTGCCACCAGCAGAGATCGCCCGGACGAGCAGTACTTC.

The chain combines TRBV2 with TRBJ1-2, with TRBD1 identical over 11 bases. Trimming removed 10 bases from V and 4 bases from J; junction bases left unmatched: 14. This CDR3 contains 16 residues. CDR1 and CDR2 from the germline V gene are SNHLY and FYNNEI. CDR3 protein: CATTRDRGVKGYGYTF. The CDR3 coding sequence is TGTGCCACCACCCGGGACAGGGGGGTTAAGGGCTATGGCTACACCTTC.

J is TRBJ2-7 and V is TRBV28; D might be TRBD1 (5 bases). V shed 4 bases and J shed 4 bases, with 14 bases lying between them. CDR1 MDHEN and CDR2 SYDVKM come from the germline V gene. The CDR3 runs 14 residues. The CDR3 coding sequence is TGTGCCAGCAGTTCGGCGCAGGGCAAATACGAGCAGTACTTC. Protein sequence: CASSSAQGKYEQYF.

This chain links TRBV30 with TRBJ2-4; D might be TRBD2 (7 bases). Germline values: CDR1 GTSNPN, CDR2 SVGIG (reference sequence). The V end lost 2 bases, the J end lost 5 bases, and 16 bases lay between the germline ends. The CDR3 has 15 residues. The CDR3 protein is CAWSLGGGPQNIQYF. CDR3 sequence (DNA): TGTGCCTGGAGTTTGGGCGGGGGCCCGCAAAACATTCAGTACTTC. The full variable domain, in which reference TRBV30 and TRBJ2-4 provide the parts outside the CDR3, is SQTIHQWPATLVQPVGSPLSLECTVEGTSNPNLYWYRQAAGRGLQLLFYSVGIGQISSEVPQNLSASRPQDRQFILSSKKLLLSDSGFYLCAWSLGGGPQNIQYFGAGTRLSVL.

The chain combines TRBV19 with TRBJ1-2; TRBD1 matches 8 bases. The CDR3 loop spans 14 amino acids. Germline CDR1 and CDR2: LNHDA and SQIVND (reference sequence). Trimming at V came to 6 bases and at J to 3 bases, leaving 6 bases not matched to a gene. This chain's CDR3 is CASSPEGQDYGYTF. In DNA form, the CDR3 reads TGTGCCAGTAGCCCCGAGGGACAGGACTATGGCTACACCTTC.

V is TRBV14 and J is TRBJ1-1; D call uncertain. Germline-derived CDR1 and CDR2 are SGHDN and FVKESK. V was shortened by 1 base and J by 4 bases, with 10 bases between the two germline ends. The CDR3 has 14 residues. The CDR3 spells CASSQVGGFTEAFF. DNA for the CDR3: TGTGCCAGCAGCCAAGTCGGAGGATTCACTGAAGCTTTCTTT.

V gene TRBV28 combines with J gene TRBJ2-3; 8 nucleotides match TRBD1. The CDR3 loop spans 15 amino acids. In germline, CDR1 is MDHEN, CDR2 SYDVKM. The V gene end was trimmed by 6 bases and the J gene end by 4 bases; junction bases not matched to a gene: 9. CDR3 DNA sequence: TGTGCCAGCAGCCGGTCTGTGACAGGGGCAGATACGCAGTATTTT. This codes for CASSRSVTGADTQYF.